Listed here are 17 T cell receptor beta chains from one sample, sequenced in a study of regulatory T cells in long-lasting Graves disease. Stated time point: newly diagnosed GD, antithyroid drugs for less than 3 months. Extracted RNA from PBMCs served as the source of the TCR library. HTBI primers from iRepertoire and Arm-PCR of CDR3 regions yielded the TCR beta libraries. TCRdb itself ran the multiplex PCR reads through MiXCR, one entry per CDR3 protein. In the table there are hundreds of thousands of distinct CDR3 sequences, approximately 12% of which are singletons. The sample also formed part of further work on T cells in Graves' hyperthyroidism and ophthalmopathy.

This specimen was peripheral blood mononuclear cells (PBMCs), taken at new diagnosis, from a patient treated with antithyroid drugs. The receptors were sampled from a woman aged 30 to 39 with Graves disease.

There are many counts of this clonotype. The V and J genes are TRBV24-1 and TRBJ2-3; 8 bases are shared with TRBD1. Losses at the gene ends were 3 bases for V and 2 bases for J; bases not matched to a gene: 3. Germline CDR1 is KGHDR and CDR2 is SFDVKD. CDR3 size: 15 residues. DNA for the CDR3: TGTGCCACCAGTGATAACAGGGGGTCCACAGATACGCAGTATTTT. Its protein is CATSDNRGSTDTQYF.

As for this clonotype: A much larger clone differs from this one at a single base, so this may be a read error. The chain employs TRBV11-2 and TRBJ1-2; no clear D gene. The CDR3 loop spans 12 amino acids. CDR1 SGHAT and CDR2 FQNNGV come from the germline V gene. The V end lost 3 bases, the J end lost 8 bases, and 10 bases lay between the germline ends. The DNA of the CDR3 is TGTGCCAGCAGCTTCCGCGACGCGGGCTACACCTTC. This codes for CASSFRDAGYTF.

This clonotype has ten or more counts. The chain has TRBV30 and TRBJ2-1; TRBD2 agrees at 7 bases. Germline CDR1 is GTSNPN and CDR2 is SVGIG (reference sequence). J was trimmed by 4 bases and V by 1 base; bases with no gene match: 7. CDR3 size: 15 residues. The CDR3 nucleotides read TGTGCCTGGAGTGCGGGAGGAGGTTTTTACAATGAGCAGTTCTTC. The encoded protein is CAWSAGGGFYNEQFF.

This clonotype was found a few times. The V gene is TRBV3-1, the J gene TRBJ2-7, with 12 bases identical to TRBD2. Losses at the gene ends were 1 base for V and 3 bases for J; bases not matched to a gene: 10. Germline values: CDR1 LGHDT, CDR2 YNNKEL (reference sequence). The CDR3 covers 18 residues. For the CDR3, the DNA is TGTGCCAGCAGCCAAGGGTCACGACAGACTAGCGGGAGCTACGAGCAGTACTTC. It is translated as CASSQGSRQTSGSYEQYF.

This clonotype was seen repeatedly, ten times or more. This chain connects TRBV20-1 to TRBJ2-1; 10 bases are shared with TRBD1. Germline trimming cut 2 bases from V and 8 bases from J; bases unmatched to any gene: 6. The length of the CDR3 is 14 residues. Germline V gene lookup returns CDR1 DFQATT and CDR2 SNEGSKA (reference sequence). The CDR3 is CSARRQGAEDEQFF. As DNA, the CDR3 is TGCAGTGCTAGAAGACAGGGGGCTGAGGATGAGCAGTTCTTC.

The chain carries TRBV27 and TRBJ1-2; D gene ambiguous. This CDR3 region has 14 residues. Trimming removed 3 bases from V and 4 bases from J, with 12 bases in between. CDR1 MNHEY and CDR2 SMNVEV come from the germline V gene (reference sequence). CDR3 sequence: CASSFGRFSYGYTF. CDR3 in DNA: TGTGCCAGCAGTTTTGGCCGATTCTCCTATGGCTACACCTTC.

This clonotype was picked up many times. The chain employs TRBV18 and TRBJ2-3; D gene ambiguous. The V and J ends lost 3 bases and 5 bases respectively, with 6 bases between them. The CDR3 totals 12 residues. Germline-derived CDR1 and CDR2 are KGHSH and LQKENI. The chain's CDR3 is CASSPIRDTQYF. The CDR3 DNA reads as TGTGCCAGCTCACCCATCAGAGATACGCAGTATTTT.

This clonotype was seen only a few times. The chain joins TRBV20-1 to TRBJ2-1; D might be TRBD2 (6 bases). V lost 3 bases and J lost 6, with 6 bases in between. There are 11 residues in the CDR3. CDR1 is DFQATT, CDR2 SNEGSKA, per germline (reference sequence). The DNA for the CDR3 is TGCAGTGCTAGCGGGAGCAATGAGCAGTTCTTC. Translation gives CSASGSNEQFF.

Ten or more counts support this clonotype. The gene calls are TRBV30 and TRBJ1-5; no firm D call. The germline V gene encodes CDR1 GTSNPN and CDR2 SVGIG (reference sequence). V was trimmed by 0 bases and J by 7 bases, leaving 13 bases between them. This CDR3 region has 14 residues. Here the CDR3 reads CAWSVVEGWQPQHF. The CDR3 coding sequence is TGTGCCTGGAGTGTAGTGGAGGGTTGGCAGCCCCAGCATTTT. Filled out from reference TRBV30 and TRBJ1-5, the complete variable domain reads SQTIHQWPATLVQPVGSPLSLECTVEGTSNPNLYWYRQAAGRGLQLLFYSVGIGQISSEVPQNLSASRPQDRQFILSSKKLLLSDSGFYLCAWSVVEGWQPQHFGDGTRLSIL.

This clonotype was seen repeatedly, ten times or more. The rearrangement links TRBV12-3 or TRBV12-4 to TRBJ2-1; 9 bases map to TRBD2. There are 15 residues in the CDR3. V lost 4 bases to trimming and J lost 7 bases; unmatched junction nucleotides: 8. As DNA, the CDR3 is TGTGCCAGCAGTTCTTTAGCGGGAGTGCGTAATGAGCAGTTCTTC. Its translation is CASSSLAGVRNEQFF.

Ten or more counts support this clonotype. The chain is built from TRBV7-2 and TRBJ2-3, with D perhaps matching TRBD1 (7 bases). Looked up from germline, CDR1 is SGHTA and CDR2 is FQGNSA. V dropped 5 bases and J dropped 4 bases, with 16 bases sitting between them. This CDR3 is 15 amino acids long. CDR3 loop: CASSPRGAGADTQYF. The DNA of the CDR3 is TGTGCCAGCAGCCCCAGGGGGGCAGGCGCAGATACGCAGTATTTT.

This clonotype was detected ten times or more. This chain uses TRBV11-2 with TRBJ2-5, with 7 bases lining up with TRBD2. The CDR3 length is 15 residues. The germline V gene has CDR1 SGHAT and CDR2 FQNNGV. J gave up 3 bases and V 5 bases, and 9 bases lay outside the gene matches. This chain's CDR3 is CASSNPGLTEETQYF. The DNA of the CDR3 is TGTGCCAGCAGCAACCCGGGACTAACAGAAGAGACCCAGTACTTC.

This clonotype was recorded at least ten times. In nucleotides, the CDR3 is TGCGCCAGCAGCCAAGGGACTAGCGGGTACAATGAGCAGTTCTTC. It is translated as CASSQGTSGYNEQFF. The rearrangement uses TRBV4-1 and TRBJ2-1, with TRBD2 matching over 11 bases. Germline-derived CDR1 and CDR2 are MGHRA and YSYEKL. The CDR3 has 15 amino acids. Trimming cost V 1 base and J 4 bases; bases outside gene matches: 0.

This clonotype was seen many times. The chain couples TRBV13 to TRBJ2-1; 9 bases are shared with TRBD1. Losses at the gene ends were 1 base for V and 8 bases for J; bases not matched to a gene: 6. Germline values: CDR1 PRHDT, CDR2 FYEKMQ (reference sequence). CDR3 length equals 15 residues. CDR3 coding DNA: TGTGCCAGCAGCTTAGACGGGGACAGGGTGTATGAGCAGTTCTTC. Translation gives CASSLDGDRVYEQFF.

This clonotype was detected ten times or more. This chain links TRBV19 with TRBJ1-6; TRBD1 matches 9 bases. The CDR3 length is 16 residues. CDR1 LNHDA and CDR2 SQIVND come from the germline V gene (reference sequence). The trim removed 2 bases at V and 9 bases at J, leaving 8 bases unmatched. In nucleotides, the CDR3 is TGTGCCAGTAGTATACCCCCCGGGACAGGGTCTTCACCCCTCCACTTT. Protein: CASSIPPGTGSSPLHF.

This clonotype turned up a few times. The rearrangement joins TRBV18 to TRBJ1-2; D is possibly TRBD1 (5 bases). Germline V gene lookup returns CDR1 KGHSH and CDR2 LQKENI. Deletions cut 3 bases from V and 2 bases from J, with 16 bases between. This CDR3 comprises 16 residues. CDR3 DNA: TGTGCCAGCTCACCGGGGGTAGAACGGATGAACTATGGCTACACCTTC. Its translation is CASSPGVERMNYGYTF.

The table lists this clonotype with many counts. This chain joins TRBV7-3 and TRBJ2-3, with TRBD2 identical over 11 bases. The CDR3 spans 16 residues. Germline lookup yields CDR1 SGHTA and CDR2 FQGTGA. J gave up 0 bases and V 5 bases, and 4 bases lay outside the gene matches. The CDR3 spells CASSQGLADSTDTQYF. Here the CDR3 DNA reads TGTGCCAGCAGCCAGGGACTAGCGGATAGCACAGATACGCAGTATTTT.